Listed here are 31 T cell receptor beta chains from one sample, sequenced in a study of PD-1 blockade in classical Hodgkin lymphoma. Sequencing used immunoSEQ multiplex PCR; TCRdb keeps in-frame clones, though not all of them. Altogether 100,000 to 120,000 clones are present, around 90% being singletons, with the ten largest covering 15% to 20%. Regarding time point: cycle 4 day 1 (C4D1), after 5 to 7 weeks of nivolumab. All trial patients relapsed after autologous stem cell transplantation. Sequenced material: peripheral blood mononuclear cells (PBMCs), taken before the fourth cycle of nivolumab. These receptors all stem from a human donor with classical Hodgkin lymphoma.

The chain is built from TRBV7-9 and TRBJ1-4, with D perhaps TRBD1 (5 bases). V lost 4 bases and J 5 bases, leaving 14 bases between the germline ends. The V gene's germline CDR1 is SEHNR and CDR2 FQNEAQ (reference sequence). The CDR3 is 15 amino acids. The CDR3 DNA reads TGTGCCAGCAGCTCCTTCCAGGGAGGAAATGAAAAACTGTTTTTT. Translation gives CASSSFQGGNEKLFF.

This clone is categorized as medium-sized (0.01 to 0.1%). The chain recombines TRBV5-6 with TRBJ1-5, with no clear D. The CDR3 extends over 15 amino acids. Germline V CDR1 and CDR2: SGHDT, YYEEEE. The germline V and J ends were trimmed by 3 bases and 1 base, with 11 bases remaining between them. CDR3 sequence reads: CASSSFGVSNQPQHF. DNA of the CDR3: TGTGCCAGCAGCTCGTTTGGGGTGAGCAATCAGCCCCAGCATTTT.

The CDR3 reads CASSLASTGLAFF. DNA of the CDR3: TGTGCCAGCAGCTTAGCGTCCACAGGTTTAGCTTTCTTT. V and J are TRBV7-2 and TRBJ1-1; D may be TRBD1 (5 bases). Trimming shortened V by 0 bases and J by 10 bases, and 12 bases separated the two germline ends. Germline CDR1 reads SGHTA; CDR2 reads FQGNSA. CDR3 length equals 13 residues.

The V and J genes are TRBV28 and TRBJ2-2; D is unclear. Between the trimmed V and J ends, which lost 6 bases and 7 bases, there was a span of 6 bases. Germline V gene sequence: CDR1 MDHEN, CDR2 SYDVKM. The CDR3 is 11 residues long. The CDR3 loop reads CASSLVGELFF. CDR3 in DNA: TGTGCCAGCAGCCTTGTCGGGGAGCTGTTTTTT.

Only one count was recorded for this clone. The chain carries TRBV5-6 and TRBJ1-5, with a possible D match to TRBD1 (5 bases). The CDR3 has 13 amino acids. Germline V gene data show CDR1 as SGHDT and CDR2 as YYEEEE. The V gene lost 5 bases and the J gene lost 6 bases, with 12 bases spanning the gap. CDR3 sequence reads: CASSPGGSQPQHF. The CDR3 DNA reads as TGTGCCAGCAGTCCGGGGGGGAGTCAGCCCCAGCATTTT.

This rearrangement joins TRBV28 to TRBJ1-3; TRBD1 is a possible D gene (6 bases). This CDR3 is 19 amino acids long. With 4 bases removed from V and 0 bases from J, the gap between germline ends came to 22 bases. The germline gives CDR1 MDHEN, CDR2 SYDVKM. In DNA form, the CDR3 reads TGTGCCAGCAGTTCTAGCTTACGCCACGACAGGCTCTCTGGAAACACCATATATTTT. It specifies CASSSSLRHDRLSGNTIYF.

The chain has TRBV25-1 and TRBJ1-1, with D uncertain. The CDR3 is made up of 11 amino acids. Trimming took off 3 bases at V and 6 bases at J, with 5 bases between the two ends. Germline assignment: CDR1 MGHDK and CDR2 SYGVNS. The CDR3 DNA reads TGTGCCAGCAGTGACTTCGCTGAAGCTTTCTTT. It codes for CASSDFAEAFF. Full variable domain (missing parts from reference TRBV25-1 and TRBJ1-1): EADIYQTPRYLVIGTGKKITLECSQTMGHDKMYWYQQDPGMELHLIHYSYGVNSTEKGDLSSESTVSRIRTEHFPLTLESARPSHTSQYLCASSDFAEAFFGQGTRLTVV.

The J gene is TRBJ1-5, the V gene TRBV5-1, with 8 positions matching TRBD1. J was trimmed by 1 base and V by 10 bases; bases with no gene match: 16. This CDR3 comprises 17 residues. Germline values: CDR1 SGHRS, CDR2 YFSETQ. Here the CDR3 reads CAQRWTGRFGSNQPQHF. Written as DNA, the CDR3 is TGCGCCCAGCGCTGGACAGGGAGATTTGGGAGCAATCAGCCCCAGCATTTT.

This clone was recorded only once. In DNA, the CDR3 is TGTGCCAGCAGCTTGTGGCCAGGGGATATTGACTATGGCTACACCTTC. As protein: CASSLWPGDIDYGYTF. The chain couples TRBV5-6 to TRBJ1-2; a possible D gene is TRBD1 (6 bases). The CDR3 has 16 residues. Germline CDR1 is SGHDT and CDR2 is YYEEEE. V was trimmed by 1 base and J by 3 bases, leaving 16 bases between them. Full variable domain (missing parts from reference TRBV5-6 and TRBJ1-2): DAGVTQSPTHLIKTRGQQVTLRCSPKSGHDTVSWYQQALGQGPQFIFQYYEEEERQRGNFPDRFSGHQFPNYSSELNVNALLLGDSALYLCASSLWPGDIDYGYTFGSGTRLTVV.

This clone appeared a single time. The chain links TRBV15 to TRBJ1-1; 7 bases fit TRBD1. Looked up from germline, CDR1 is LNHNV and CDR2 is YYDKDF (reference sequence). The length of the CDR3 is 13 residues. V lost 7 bases and J lost 0; bases outside the gene matches: 2. DNA of the CDR3: TGTGCCACCAAGGGACAGATGAACACTGAAGCTTTCTTT. The encoded protein is CATKGQMNTEAFF.

The rearrangement uses TRBV18 and TRBJ2-7, with no clear D. This CDR3 contains 12 residues. Trimming took 3 bases from V and 5 from J, leaving 8 bases between them. Germline V gives CDR1 KGHSH, CDR2 LQKENI. The CDR3, as DNA: TGTGCCAGCTCACCTTTAGAAAACGAGCAGTACTTC. It yields the protein CASSPLENEQYF.

The V and J genes are TRBV11-3 and TRBJ2-1; D remains ambiguous. Germline V lookup: CDR1 SGHNT, CDR2 YENEEA. This CDR3 is built from 13 residues. V was cut by 6 bases and J by 3 bases, with 9 bases left in between. The CDR3 here is CASSPGLYNEQFF. In nucleotides, the CDR3 is TGTGCCAGCAGTCCCGGTCTCTACAATGAGCAGTTCTTC.

This chain uses TRBV6-5 with TRBJ1-1, with D unclear. Trimming took 6 bases from V and 0 from J, leaving 14 bases between them. In germline, CDR1 is MNHEY, CDR2 SVGAGI. CDR3 length: 15 residues. Here the CDR3 DNA reads TGTGCCAGCAGCTTCCGAGGCGCGGTGAACACTGAAGCTTTCTTT. The encoded protein is CASSFRGAVNTEAFF.

This clone was counted a single time. The chain uses TRBV5-1 and TRBJ2-2; 10 bases are a match to TRBD2. CDR3 length: 18 residues. Losses at the gene ends were 0 bases for V and 0 bases for J; bases not matched to a gene: 5. Germline V CDR1 and CDR2: SGHRS, YFSETQ. The CDR3 region is CASSLVLAGDSNTGELFF. For the CDR3, the DNA is TGCGCCAGCAGCTTGGTCCTAGCGGGAGACTCGAACACCGGGGAGCTGTTTTTT.

J is TRBJ2-3 and V is TRBV5-1, with D unclear. Germline V CDR1 and CDR2: SGHRS, YFSETQ. The CDR3 runs to 13 residues. Trimming shortened V by 4 bases and J by 4 bases, and 10 bases separated the two germline ends. This CDR3 reads CASSPSLADTQYF. For the CDR3, the DNA is TGCGCCAGCAGCCCATCCCTAGCAGATACGCAGTATTTT.

CDR3 protein: CASSETGTPYGYTF. The CDR3 nucleotides are TGTGCCAGCAGTGAAACCGGGACACCTTATGGCTACACCTTC. V is TRBV25-1 and J is TRBJ1-2; possibly TRBD1 for D (6 bases). The CDR3 is 14 residues long. Germline lookup yields CDR1 MGHDK and CDR2 SYGVNS. Trimming pared 2 bases from V and 5 bases from J, leaving 12 bases between.

This chain joins TRBV13 and TRBJ1-3; no firm D call. CDR3 length: 17 residues. The V gene's germline CDR1 is PRHDT and CDR2 FYEKMQ (reference sequence). V gave up 1 base and J gave up 2 bases, with 15 bases separating them. CDR3 bases: TGTGCCAGCAGCTTAGTATCGTGGGCGACGGCTGGAAACACCATATATTTT. Translating it yields CASSLVSWATAGNTIYF.

The CDR3 here is CASGYGTGATDTQYF. The CDR3 nucleotides read TGTGCCAGCGGGTATGGGACAGGGGCCACAGATACGCAGTATTTT. This rearrangement joins TRBV6-6 to TRBJ2-3; 10 bases are shared with TRBD1. J gave up 2 bases and V 8 bases, and 7 bases lay outside the gene matches. CDR1 is MNHNY, CDR2 SVGAGI, per germline (reference sequence). The CDR3 has 15 amino acids.

The rearrangement uses TRBV6-6 and TRBJ2-7; D might be TRBD1 (6 bases). Germline CDR1 MNHNY, CDR2 SVGAGI (reference sequence). Trimming took off 0 bases at V and 0 bases at J, with 9 bases between the two ends. The CDR3 is 15 residues long. This CDR3 is CASSYSSRGSYEQYF. The CDR3 bases are TGTGCCAGCAGTTACTCGTCCAGGGGCTCCTACGAGCAGTACTTC.

CDR3 protein: CASSRSGGEQFF. As DNA, the CDR3 is TGTGCCAGCAGCCGTAGCGGGGGTGAGCAGTTCTTC. The chain recombines TRBV7-6 with TRBJ2-1; TRBD2 agrees at 9 bases. This CDR3 region has 12 residues. V shed 5 bases, J shed 9 bases, and the junction held 2 bases outside the gene matches. CDR1 and CDR2 from the germline V gene are SGHVS and FNYEAQ.

The genes are TRBV2 and TRBJ2-7; the match to TRBD1 covers 12 bases. CDR1 and CDR2 (germline): SNHLY, FYNNEI. J was trimmed by 3 bases and V by 2 bases; bases with no gene match: 2. The CDR3 loop spans 15 amino acids. This CDR3 is CASSERDRGLYEQYF. CDR3 bases: TGTGCCAGCAGTGAAAGGGACAGGGGGCTCTACGAGCAGTACTTC.

The chain joins TRBV5-1 to TRBJ1-2, with D tentatively TRBD1 (5 bases). CDR3 size: 13 residues. Between the trimmed V and J ends, which lost 5 bases and 3 bases, there was a span of 11 bases. Per germline, CDR1 SGHRS and CDR2 YFSETQ. CDR3 bases: TGCGCCAGCAGTTTCGGAGGGGACTATGGCTACACCTTC. As protein: CASSFGGDYGYTF.

The J gene is TRBJ2-1, the V gene TRBV7-9, with TRBD2 matching over 7 bases. The V segment lost 5 bases and the J segment 6 bases; nucleotides outside the gene matches: 10. CDR3 length: 15 amino acids. Germline values: CDR1 SEHNR, CDR2 FQNEAQ (reference sequence). CDR3 residues: CASSRGASGANEQFF. The CDR3 coding sequence is TGTGCCAGCAGCCGTGGGGCTAGCGGAGCCAATGAGCAGTTCTTC.

J is TRBJ1-1 and V is TRBV28; D ambiguous. V was trimmed by 3 bases and J by 11 bases, leaving 13 bases between them. The CDR3 is 12 residues long. Germline loops: CDR1 MDHEN, CDR2 SYDVKM. The CDR3, as DNA: TGTGCCAGCAGTTTGGGTGACCCGAGGGCTTTCTTT. Its translation: CASSLGDPRAFF. The full variable domain, with the rest looked up from reference TRBV28 and TRBJ1-1, is DVKVTQSSRYLVKRTGEKVFLECVQDMDHENMFWYRQDPGLGLRLIYFSYDVKMKEKGDIPEGYSVSREKKERFSLILESASTNQTSMYLCASSLGDPRAFFGQGTRLTVV.

This chain connects TRBV23-1 to TRBJ2-7; D gene unclear. TRBV23-1 is reported as an ORF; its role is uncertain. This CDR3 region has 11 residues. Trimming took 2 bases from V and 7 from J, leaving 6 bases between them. As DNA, the CDR3 is TGCGCCAGCAGTCAAGTCCTAGAGCAGTACTTC. This codes for CASSQVLEQYF.

The V gene is TRBV5-1, the J gene TRBJ2-7; tentative D call: TRBD1 (6 bases). Germline-derived CDR1 and CDR2 are SGHRS and YFSETQ. V dropped 3 bases and J dropped 3 bases, with 16 bases sitting between them. This CDR3 is 15 amino acids long. The CDR3 bases are TGCGCCAGCAGCTGGACACAGGGAAGTCTCTACGAGCAGTACTTC. Translation gives CASSWTQGSLYEQYF.

The V call is TRBV11-2, the J call TRBJ2-7; 7 nucleotides agree with TRBD1. Germline V lookup: CDR1 SGHAT, CDR2 FQNNGV. After removal of 4 bases from V and 1 base from J, the junction contained 4 bases not matched to a gene. The CDR3 loop spans 14 amino acids. The chain's CDR3 is CASSSNRGSYEQYF. The CDR3 region has the DNA TGTGCCAGCAGCTCAAACAGGGGATCCTACGAGCAGTACTTC.

The rearrangement joins TRBV5-1 to TRBJ1-2; 7 positions match TRBD1. This CDR3 comprises 14 residues. With V trimmed by 4 bases and J by 4 bases, 7 bases remained unmatched. Germline loops: CDR1 SGHRS, CDR2 YFSETQ. CDR3 protein: CASSPRDRAYGYTF. Here the CDR3 DNA reads TGCGCCAGCAGCCCCCGGGACAGAGCCTATGGCTACACCTTC.

This sequence joins TRBV4-3 and TRBJ2-7, with a possible D match to TRBD2 (6 bases). V dropped 0 bases and J dropped 2 bases, with 11 bases sitting between them. CDR1 and CDR2 from the germline V gene are LGHNA and YSLEER. The CDR3 sequence is 15 residues long. The CDR3 region has the DNA TGCGCCAGCAGCCAAGATATCGCGGGAACCTACGAGCAGTACTTC. Translating it yields CASSQDIAGTYEQYF.

CDR3 nucleotides: TGTGCCAGTAGTATATCCGTCAGGGGAAACACTGAAGCTTTCTTT. Translating it yields CASSISVRGNTEAFF. The chain joins TRBV19 to TRBJ1-1, with TRBD1 as a possible D gene (6 bases). Trimming stripped 2 bases from V and 2 bases from J, with 12 bases between. The V gene's germline CDR1 is LNHDA and CDR2 SQIVND (reference sequence). The CDR3 runs 15 residues.

The chain joins TRBV7-9 to TRBJ2-2; 10 nucleotides line up with TRBD2. The CDR3 spans 16 residues. Germline trimming cut 2 bases from V and 2 bases from J; bases unmatched to any gene: 2. CDR1 and CDR2 (germline): SEHNR, FQNEAQ (reference sequence). CDR3 bases: TGTGCCAGCAGCTTATTACTAGCGGGAAACACCGGGGAGCTGTTTTTT. The encoded protein is CASSLLLAGNTGELFF.